The 5 T cell receptor beta chains below come from one sample, sequenced in a study of shared clonotypes between healthy human individuals. Some clones are missing from TCRdb's copy, which holds only in-frame ones; the method was immunoSEQ multiplex PCR. Among hundreds of thousands of clones listed, about 85% were seen once. The sample consisted of PBMCs. The source is a woman in her thirties or forties in good health. Some clones in this sample may be carry-over from other donors' samples.

The V gene is TRBV9, the J gene TRBJ2-3, with D unresolved. The germline V gene has CDR1 SGDLS and CDR2 YYNGEE. The V end lost 3 bases, the J end lost 2 bases, and 13 bases lay between the germline ends. This CDR3 has 15 residues. The CDR3 nucleotides read TGTGCCAGCAGCGAGGGTCCCCACTCCACAGATACGCAGTATTTT. Translated: CASSEGPHSTDTQYF.

This clone turned up a few times. The rearrangement links TRBV4-2 to TRBJ2-3; 7 positions agree with TRBD1. CDR3 length: 15 amino acids. Trimming at V came to 2 bases and at J to 2 bases, leaving 4 bases not matched to a gene. CDR1 and CDR2 (germline): LGHNA, YNFKEQ. The CDR3 DNA reads TGTGCCAGCAGCCAAAGACAGGGACCCACAGATACGCAGTATTTT. It specifies CASSQRQGPTDTQYF.

The rearrangement joins TRBV6-6 to TRBJ1-1, with no clear D. Trimming removed 8 bases at V and 1 base at J, with 5 bases between. The germline V gene has CDR1 MNHNY and CDR2 SVGAGI (reference sequence). This CDR3 has 11 amino acids. In DNA, the CDR3 is TGTGCCAGCCCAAAGAACACTGAAGCTTTCTTT. Translating gives CASPKNTEAFF.

The chain uses TRBV28 and TRBJ2-5; 7 bases fit TRBD1. The germline V gene encodes CDR1 MDHEN and CDR2 SYDVKM. V dropped 6 bases and J dropped 3; count of bases not matched to a gene: 7. This CDR3 has 14 amino acids. Here the CDR3 DNA reads TGTGCCAGCAGATCCGGGACAGCCAAAGAGACCCAGTACTTC. Protein: CASRSGTAKETQYF.

The CDR3 bases are TGTGCCAGCAGCGAAGGACAGGGCGGAGGCTACACCTTC. Protein sequence: CASSEGQGGGYTF. The rearrangement uses TRBV7-6 and TRBJ1-2, with 8 bases matching TRBD1. Germline loops: CDR1 SGHVS, CDR2 FNYEAQ. J was trimmed by 8 bases and V by 5 bases; bases with no gene match: 7. The CDR3 consists of 13 residues.